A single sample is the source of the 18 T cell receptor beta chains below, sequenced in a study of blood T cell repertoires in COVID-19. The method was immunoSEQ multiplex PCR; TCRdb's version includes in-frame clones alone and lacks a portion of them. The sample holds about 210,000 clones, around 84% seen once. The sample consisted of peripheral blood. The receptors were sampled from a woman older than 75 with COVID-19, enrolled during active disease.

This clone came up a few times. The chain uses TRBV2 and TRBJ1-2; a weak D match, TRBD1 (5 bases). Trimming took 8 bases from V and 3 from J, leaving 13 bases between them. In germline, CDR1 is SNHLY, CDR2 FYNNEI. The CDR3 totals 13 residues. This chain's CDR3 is CASRGNSHYGYTF. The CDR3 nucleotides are TGTGCCAGCCGGGGGAACAGCCACTATGGCTACACCTTC.

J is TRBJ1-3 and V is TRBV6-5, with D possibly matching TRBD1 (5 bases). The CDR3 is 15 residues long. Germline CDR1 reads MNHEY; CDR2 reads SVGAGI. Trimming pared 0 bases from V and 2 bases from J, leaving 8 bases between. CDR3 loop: CASSYSGVAGNTIYF. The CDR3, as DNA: TGTGCCAGCAGTTACTCAGGGGTCGCTGGAAACACCATATATTTT.

CDR3 in amino acids: CASSLARGLGRETQYF. For the CDR3, the DNA is TGTGCCAGCAGCTTAGCGCGGGGGTTGGGAAGGGAGACCCAGTACTTC. The gene calls are TRBV7-9 and TRBJ2-5; 7 bases align to TRBD2. Looked up from germline, CDR1 is SEHNR and CDR2 is FQNEAQ (reference sequence). The CDR3 is 16 residues long. J gave up 5 bases and V 0 bases, and 9 bases lay outside the gene matches.

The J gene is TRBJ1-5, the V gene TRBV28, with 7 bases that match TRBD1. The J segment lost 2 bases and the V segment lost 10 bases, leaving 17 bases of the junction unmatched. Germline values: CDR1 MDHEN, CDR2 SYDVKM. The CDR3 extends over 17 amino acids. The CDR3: CATTFSGVGTGNQPQHF. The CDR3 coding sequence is TGTGCCACTACATTTTCCGGGGTAGGGACAGGCAATCAGCCCCAGCATTTT. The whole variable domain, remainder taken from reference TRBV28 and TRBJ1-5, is DVKVTQSSRYLVKRTGEKVFLECVQDMDHENMFWYRQDPGLGLRLIYFSYDVKMKEKGDIPEGYSVSREKKERFSLILESASTNQTSMYLCATTFSGVGTGNQPQHFGDGTRLSIL.

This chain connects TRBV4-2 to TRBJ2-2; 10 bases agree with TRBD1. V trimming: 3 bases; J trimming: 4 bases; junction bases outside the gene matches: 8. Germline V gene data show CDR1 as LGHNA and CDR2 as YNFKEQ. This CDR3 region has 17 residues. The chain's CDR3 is CASSQPGTGVGTGELFF. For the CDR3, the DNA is TGTGCCAGCAGCCAGCCCGGGACAGGGGTAGGCACCGGGGAGCTGTTTTTT.

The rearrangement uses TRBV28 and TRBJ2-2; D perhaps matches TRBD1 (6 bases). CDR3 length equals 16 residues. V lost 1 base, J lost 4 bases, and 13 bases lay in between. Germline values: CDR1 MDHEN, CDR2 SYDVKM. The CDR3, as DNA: TGTGCCAGCAGTTTATACAGGGCGCCGGGCACCGGGGAGCTGTTTTTT. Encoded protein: CASSLYRAPGTGELFF.

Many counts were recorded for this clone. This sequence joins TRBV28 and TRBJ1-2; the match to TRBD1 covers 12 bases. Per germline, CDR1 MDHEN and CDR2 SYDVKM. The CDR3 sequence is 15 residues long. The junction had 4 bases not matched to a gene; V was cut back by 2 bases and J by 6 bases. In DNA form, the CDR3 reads TGTGCCAGCAGTTTACGGGGACAGGGGGCAAATGGCTACACCTTC. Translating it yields CASSLRGQGANGYTF.

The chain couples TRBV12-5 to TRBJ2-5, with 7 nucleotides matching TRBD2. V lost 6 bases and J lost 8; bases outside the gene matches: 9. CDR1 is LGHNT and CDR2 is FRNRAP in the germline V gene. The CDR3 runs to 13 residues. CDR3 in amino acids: CASGPSGTPTQYF. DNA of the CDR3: TGTGCTAGTGGCCCCAGCGGGACTCCTACCCAGTACTTC.

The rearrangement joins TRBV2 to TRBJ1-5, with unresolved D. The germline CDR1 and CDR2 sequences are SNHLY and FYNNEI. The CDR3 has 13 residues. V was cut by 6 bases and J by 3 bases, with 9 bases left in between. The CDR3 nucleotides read TGTGCCAGCAGGAGGGTCTACAATCAGCCCCAGCATTTT. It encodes CASRRVYNQPQHF.

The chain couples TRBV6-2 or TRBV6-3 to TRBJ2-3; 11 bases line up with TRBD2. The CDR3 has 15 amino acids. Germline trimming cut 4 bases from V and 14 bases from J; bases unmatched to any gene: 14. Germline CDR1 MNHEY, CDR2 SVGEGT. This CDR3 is CASSSHLAGGPDGYF. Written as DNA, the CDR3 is TGTGCCAGCAGTTCCCATCTAGCGGGGGGTCCAGACGGGTATTTT.

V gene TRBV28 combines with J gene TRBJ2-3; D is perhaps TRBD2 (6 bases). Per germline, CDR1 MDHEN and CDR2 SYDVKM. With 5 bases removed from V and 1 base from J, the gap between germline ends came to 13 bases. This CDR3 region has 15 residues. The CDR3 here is CASSPSGTGTDTQYF. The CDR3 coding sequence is TGTGCCAGCAGTCCGTCCGGGACTGGCACAGATACGCAGTATTTT. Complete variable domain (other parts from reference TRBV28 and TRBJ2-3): DVKVTQSSRYLVKRTGEKVFLECVQDMDHENMFWYRQDPGLGLRLIYFSYDVKMKEKGDIPEGYSVSREKKERFSLILESASTNQTSMYLCASSPSGTGTDTQYFGPGTRLTVL.

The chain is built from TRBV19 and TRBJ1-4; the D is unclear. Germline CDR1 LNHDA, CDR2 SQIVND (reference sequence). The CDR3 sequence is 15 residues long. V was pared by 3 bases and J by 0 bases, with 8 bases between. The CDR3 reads CASSMTPATNEKLFF. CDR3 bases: TGTGCCAGTAGTATGACTCCTGCAACTAATGAAAAACTGTTTTTT.

The CDR3 here is CAISDRESYNSPLHF. CDR3 in DNA: TGTGCCATCAGTGACAGGGAAAGCTATAATTCACCCCTCCACTTT. The chain carries TRBV10-3 and TRBJ1-6; weak D call: TRBD1 (5 bases). The V end was cut by 3 bases, the J end by 3 bases, with 9 bases between. The CDR3 is 15 residues long. Germline-derived CDR1 and CDR2 are ENHRY and SYGVKD.

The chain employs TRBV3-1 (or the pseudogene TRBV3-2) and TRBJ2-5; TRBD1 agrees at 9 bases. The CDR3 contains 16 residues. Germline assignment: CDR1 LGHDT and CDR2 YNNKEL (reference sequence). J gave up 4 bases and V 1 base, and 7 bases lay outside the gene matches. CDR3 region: CASSQAPGQGSETQYF. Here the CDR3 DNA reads TGTGCCAGCAGCCAAGCCCCGGGACAGGGATCAGAGACCCAGTACTTC.

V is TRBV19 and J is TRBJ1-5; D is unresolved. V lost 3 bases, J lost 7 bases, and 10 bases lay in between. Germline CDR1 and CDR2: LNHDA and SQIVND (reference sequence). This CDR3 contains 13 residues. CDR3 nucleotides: TGTGCCAGTAGTATTTTTAGGGAGCAGCCCCAGCATTTT. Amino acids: CASSIFREQPQHF.

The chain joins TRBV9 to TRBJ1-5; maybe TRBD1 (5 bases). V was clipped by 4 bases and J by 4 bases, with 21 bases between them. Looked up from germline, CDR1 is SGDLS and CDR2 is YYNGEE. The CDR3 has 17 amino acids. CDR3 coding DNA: TGTGCCAGCAGCCCCACGGGGGGGATCCGAGCTAATCAGCCCCAGCATTTT. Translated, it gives CASSPTGGIRANQPQHF.

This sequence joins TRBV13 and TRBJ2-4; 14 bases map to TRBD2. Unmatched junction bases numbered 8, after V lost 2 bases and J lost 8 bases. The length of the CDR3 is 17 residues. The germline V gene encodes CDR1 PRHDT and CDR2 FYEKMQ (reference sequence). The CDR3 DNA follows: TGTGCCAGCAGCTTATCGACTAGCGGGGGGGCGGTTGACATTCAGTACTTC. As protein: CASSLSTSGGAVDIQYF.

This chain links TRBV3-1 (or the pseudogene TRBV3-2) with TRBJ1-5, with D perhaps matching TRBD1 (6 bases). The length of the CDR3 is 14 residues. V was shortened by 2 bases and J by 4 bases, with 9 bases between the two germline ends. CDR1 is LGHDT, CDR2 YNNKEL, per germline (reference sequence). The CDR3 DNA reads TGTGCCAGCAGCCAATTAGGGGGTAATCAGCCCCAGCATTTT. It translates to CASSQLGGNQPQHF.